This note documents a single T cell receptor (beta chain) sequence. Antigen: not known. Measured with immunoSEQ multiplex PCR; TCRdb has only the in-frame clones, and not every one. The sample consists of 90,000 to 130,000 clones, 60% to 85% of them appearing once. These data belong to a study of PD-1 blockade in mismatch repair-deficient tumors. The study, taken as a whole, reports: Tumor-resident clones, often absent from pretreatment blood, expanded after pembrolizumab and then contracted.

V lost 10 bases and J lost 1, with 13 bases in between. Germline assignment: CDR1 SNHLY and CDR2 FYNNEI. The CDR3 is made up of 13 amino acids. This rearrangement joins TRBV2 to TRBJ1-1, with no clear D. The sequence came from an adult with mismatch repair-deficient cancer. The sample consisted of peripheral blood, taken roughly 13 months after starting pembrolizumab. The CDR3: CATTRTENTEAFF. CDR3 nucleotides: TGTGCCACCACCCGGACGGAGAACACTGAAGCTTTCTTT.